This passage covers 9 T cell receptor beta chains from one sample sequenced in a study of Ad26.COV2.S vaccination and SARS-CoV-2 variants. Stated treatment: around 19 received Ad26.COV2.S at low or high dose, single or two shots; about 5 received placebo; per-sample allocation not given. Sampling was done on day 63 after the first vaccine or placebo injection. TCRdb keeps only in-frame clones here, not all; method: immunoSEQ multiplex PCR. The data show 350,000 to 400,000 clones, with about 88% seen just once and 3% to 4.5% held by the top ten. The specimen was peripheral blood, collected in a trial of Ad26.COV2.S vaccine versus placebo. The receptors originated from a person aged 18 to 65 who received the Ad26.COV2.S COVID-19 vaccine or a placebo.

V is TRBV4-1 and J is TRBJ2-1, with D perhaps TRBD2 (5 bases). CDR1 is MGHRA and CDR2 is YSYEKL in the germline V gene. The CDR3 loop spans 14 amino acids. The V end was cut by 0 bases, the J end by 10 bases, with 13 bases between. The CDR3 is CASSQDGLLKEQFF. DNA of the CDR3: TGCGCCAGCAGCCAAGATGGACTTCTTAAGGAGCAGTTCTTC.

V usage is TRBV10-3 and J usage is TRBJ2-1; D possibly uses TRBD1 or TRBD2 (7 bases each). The V end was cut by 3 bases, the J end by 5 bases, with 11 bases between. The germline gives CDR1 ENHRY, CDR2 SYGVKD. This CDR3 comprises 14 residues. The CDR3: CAISDQGGDNEQFF. The DNA for the CDR3 is TGTGCCATCAGTGATCAGGGGGGGGACAATGAGCAGTTCTTC.

The chain couples TRBV2 to TRBJ2-7; either TRBD1 or TRBD2 may fit D (6 bases each). With 3 bases removed from V and 5 bases from J, the gap between germline ends came to 20 bases. The CDR3 loop spans 16 amino acids. Looked up from germline, CDR1 is SNHLY and CDR2 is FYNNEI. The CDR3 is CASSEGHREHFNEQYF. The CDR3 DNA sequence: TGTGCCAGCAGTGAGGGACACCGGGAGCATTTTAACGAGCAGTACTTC.

This sequence joins TRBV6-5 and TRBJ2-7; tentatively, D is TRBD2 (7 bases). This CDR3 spans 15 amino acids. V was clipped by 0 bases and J by 4 bases, with 13 bases between them. CDR1 MNHEY and CDR2 SVGAGI come from the germline V gene. CDR3 DNA sequence: TGTGCCAGCAGTTACTCTAGGGGGGGAGTGTACGAGCAGTACTTC. Translated, it gives CASSYSRGGVYEQYF.

The rearrangement links TRBV7-8 to TRBJ1-2; D is unclear. From germline, CDR1 is SGHVS and CDR2 FQNEAQ. V shed 1 base and J shed 4 bases, with 13 bases lying between them. The CDR3 has 15 amino acids. The CDR3 DNA reads TGTGCCAGCAGCTTAGTTGGCGGCGTAGGCTATGGCTACACCTTC. Translated, it gives CASSLVGGVGYGYTF.

This sequence joins TRBV5-6 and TRBJ1-2; unclear D gene. V shed 4 bases and J shed 4 bases, with 11 bases lying between them. Germline V CDR1 and CDR2: SGHDT, YYEEEE. The CDR3 consists of 13 residues. The CDR3 DNA is TGTGCCAGCAGCACTCTACGGAGCTATGGCTACACCTTC. Translation: CASSTLRSYGYTF. The full variable domain, with the rest looked up from reference TRBV5-6 and TRBJ1-2, is DAGVTQSPTHLIKTRGQQVTLRCSPKSGHDTVSWYQQALGQGPQFIFQYYEEEERQRGNFPDRFSGHQFPNYSSELNVNALLLGDSALYLCASSTLRSYGYTFGSGTRLTVV.

The chain links TRBV7-2 to TRBJ2-1; D unclear. Germline CDR1 is SGHTA and CDR2 is FQGNSA. V was clipped by 4 bases and J by 0 bases, with 10 bases between them. CDR3 length equals 15 residues. The CDR3 DNA reads TGTGCCAGCAGCTCACCCAATAGCTCCTACAATGAGCAGTTCTTC. Encoded protein: CASSSPNSSYNEQFF. The variable domain in full, with the rest retrieved from reference TRBV7-2 and TRBJ2-1, is GAGVSQSPSNKVTEKGKDVELRCDPISGHTALYWYRQSLGQGLEFLIYFQGNSAPDKSGLPSDRFSAERTGGSVSTLTIQRTQQEDSAVYLCASSSPNSSYNEQFFGPGTRLTVL.

The chain employs TRBV5-4 and TRBJ1-6; 7 bases fit TRBD1. This CDR3 is 15 amino acids long. Germline CDR1 SGHNT, CDR2 YYREEE (reference sequence). The J segment lost 10 bases and the V segment lost 4 bases, leaving 11 bases of the junction unmatched. The CDR3 protein is CASSQSDRDRSPLHF. In DNA form, the CDR3 reads TGTGCCAGCAGCCAGAGTGACAGGGACAGATCACCCCTCCACTTT. Filled out from reference TRBV5-4 and TRBJ1-6, the complete variable domain reads ETGVTQSPTHLIKTRGQQVTLRCSSQSGHNTVSWYQQALGQGPQFIFQYYREEENGRGNFPPRFSGLQFPNYSSELNVNALELDDSALYLCASSQSDRDRSPLHFGNGTRLTVT.

This clone was seen once. J is TRBJ1-1 and V is TRBV12-3 or TRBV12-4; D unresolved. The germline V and J ends were trimmed by 7 bases and 8 bases, with 11 bases remaining between them. The CDR3 runs to 11 residues. The CDR3, as DNA: TGTGCCAGCATGTCTCGGGTAGAAGCTTTCTTT. Its translation: CASMSRVEAFF.